A selection of T cell receptor beta chains follows, all from one sample in a study of blood T cell repertoires in COVID-19. Some clones are missing from TCRdb's copy, which holds only in-frame ones; the method was immunoSEQ multiplex PCR. The profile shows approximately 200,000 clones, around 88% of them singletons. Sequenced sample: peripheral blood. These receptors were taken from a woman in her 30s with acute or convalescent COVID-19. CDR3s include the opening cysteine and the closing phenylalanine or tryptophan. A D gene is named only where the DNA matches it firmly.

TRBJ2-1 | - | TRBV4-2 | CASSLPSAEGSYNEQFF | TGTGCCAGCAGCCTACCCTCAGCGGAAGGCTCCTACAATGAGCAGTTCTTC
TRBJ2-2 | - | TRBV6-6 | CASSYGYTGELFF | TGTGCCAGCAGTTACGGCTACACCGGGGAGCTGTTTTTT
TRBJ2-3 | TRBD2 | TRBV7-6 | CAIGNSGTRSTDTQYF | TGTGCCATAGGGAATTCCGGGACTAGGTCCACAGATACGCAGTATTTT
TRBJ2-3 | - | TRBV4-2 | CASAEGTTITDTQYF | TGTGCCAGCGCGGAGGGTACCACCATCACAGATACGCAGTATTTT
TRBJ2-1 | - | TRBV15 | CATSRGPQGLDEQFF | TGTGCCACCAGCAGAGGTCCCCAGGGTCTCGATGAGCAGTTCTTC
TRBJ1-1 | - | TRBV7-9 | CASSFPRGRVDTEAFF | TGTGCCAGCAGCTTCCCGCGGGGGCGGGTGGACACTGAAGCTTTCTTT
TRBJ1-1 | TRBD1 | TRBV28 | CASWARDRVSEAFF | TGTGCCAGTTGGGCCCGGGACAGGGTTTCGGAAGCTTTCTTT
TRBJ1-2 | TRBD1 | TRBV11-1 | CASSFQGDYGYTF | TGTGCCAGCAGCTTCCAGGGGGACTATGGCTACACCTTC
TRBJ2-5 | - | TRBV2 | CASGDTGRETQYF | TGTGCCAGCGGGGACACGGGTAGAGAGACCCAGTACTTC
TRBJ1-2 | - | TRBV6-6 | CASSYAVNDYGYTF | TGTGCCAGCAGTTACGCAGTTAACGACTATGGCTACACCTTC
TRBJ2-7 | - | TRBV28 | CASSTRGGSYEQYF | TGTGCCAGCAGTACCCGAGGAGGATCCTACGAGCAGTACTTC
TRBJ1-6 | - | TRBV18 | CASSPRRGNSPLHF | TGTGCCAGCTCACCACGCAGGGGTAATTCACCCCTCCACTTT
TRBJ2-1 | - | TRBV5-1 | CASSPDLSEQFF | TGCGCCAGCAGCCCGGACTTGAGTGAGCAGTTCTTC
TRBJ1-1 | TRBD1 | TRBV11-3 | CASSQGQGGTAFF | TGTGCCAGCAGCCAGGGACAGGGCGGTACGGCTTTCTTT
TRBJ2-7 | TRBD1 | TRBV3-1/TRBV3-2 | CASSQGTGYEQYF | TGTGCCAGCAGCCAAGGGACAGGCTACGAGCAGTACTTC
TRBJ2-7 | - | TRBV6-1 | CASSDWAGSAEQYF | TGTGCCAGCAGTGATTGGGCGGGAAGTGCCGAGCAGTACTTC
TRBJ2-1 | - | TRBV7-9 | CASNSRGQYNEQFF | TGTGCCAGCAACTCCAGGGGTCAGTACAATGAGCAGTTCTTC
TRBJ2-3 | TRBD1 | TRBV3-1/TRBV3-2 | CASSRRGTSDTQYF | TGTGCCAGCAGCCGCAGGGGGACCTCAGATACGCAGTATTTT